This record covers a single T cell receptor beta chain. Its antigen is still unknown. Treatment noted: roughly 18 received Ad26.COV2.S at low or high dose, single or two shots; 5 received placebo; per-sample allocation not given. The samples date from day 63 after the first vaccine or placebo injection. This Boston cohort included adults aged 18-55 years. These data are taken from a study of Ad26.COV2.S vaccination and SARS-CoV-2 variants. Study details: Each vaccinee took Ad26.COV2.S intramuscularly, once or twice 56 days apart.

Sequencing was performed with immunoSEQ multiplex PCR; in TCRdb, only in-frame clones are kept and a portion is missing. The sample includes 350,000 to 400,000 clones, roughly nine tenths of them seen just once. Study-wide points: People who got the vaccine or the placebo had similar non-spike TCR breadth.

Germline loops: CDR1 LGHNA, CDR2 YNFKEQ. The V gene lost 4 bases and the J gene lost 0 bases, with 12 bases spanning the gap. The CDR3 totals 16 residues. This chain links TRBV4-2 with TRBJ1-4; weak D call: TRBD1 (5 bases). This TCR was sampled from a person aged 18-60 years who received the Ad26.COV2.S COVID-19 vaccine or a placebo. The sample consisted of peripheral blood, taken in a trial of Ad26.COV2.S vaccine versus placebo. DNA for the CDR3: TGTGCCAGCAGCCGCGGGACGGGAACAACTAATGAAAAACTGTTTTTT. Its protein is CASSRGTGTTNEKLFF.